The 21 T cell receptor beta chains presented below share a single source sample, sequenced in a study of T cell responses to AZD1222 COVID-19 vaccine. Assay: immunoSEQ multiplex PCR; the TCRdb copy retains only in-frame clones and omits some. The sample records around 60,000 clones, around 85% being singletons. The sample here was peripheral blood, taken 28 days after the second AZD1222 dose. These receptors all come from an adult who received the AZD1222 COVID-19 vaccine.

The J gene is TRBJ1-2, the V gene TRBV13; TRBD1 matches at 8 bases. CDR3 length: 14 amino acids. Germline CDR1 is PRHDT and CDR2 is FYEKMQ (reference sequence). The junction had 7 bases not matched to a gene; V was cut back by 5 bases and J by 5 bases. CDR3 sequence reads: CASSQRQGRYGYTF. The DNA for the CDR3 is TGTGCCAGCAGCCAACGACAGGGGAGATATGGCTACACCTTC. The full variable domain, rest sourced from reference TRBV13 and TRBJ1-2, is AAGVIQSPRHLIKEKRETATLKCYPIPRHDTVYWYQQGPGQDPQFLISFYEKMQSDKGSIPDRFSAQQFSDYHSELNMSSLELGDSALYFCASSQRQGRYGYTFGSGTRLTVV.

The table lists this clone with a count of one. The genes are TRBV19 and TRBJ1-1, with D possibly being TRBD1 (5 bases). The CDR3 consists of 13 residues. Between the trimmed V and J ends, which lost 9 bases and 4 bases, there was a span of 15 bases. Germline CDR1 and CDR2: LNHDA and SQIVND (reference sequence). The CDR3 reads CASAGRVGTEAFF. CDR3 nucleotide sequence: TGTGCCAGCGCAGGCAGGGTGGGCACTGAAGCTTTCTTT.

This rearrangement joins TRBV6-5 to TRBJ2-7, with D tentatively TRBD1 (6 bases). The ends were cut back, 4 bases at V and 2 bases at J, with 15 bases in the middle. CDR1 and CDR2 from the germline V gene are MNHEY and SVGAGI. The CDR3 runs to 15 residues. CDR3 DNA sequence: TGTGCCAGCAGTTCTCCACAGGGTGGAACCTACGAGCAGTACTTC. Its translation is CASSSPQGGTYEQYF.

J is TRBJ1-3 and V is TRBV5-8; no definite D call. V was shortened by 1 base and J by 7 bases, with 9 bases between the two germline ends. Germline CDR1 is SGHTS and CDR2 is YDEGEE. The CDR3 spans 13 residues. DNA for the CDR3: TGTGCCAGCAGCTTGTCCCTGGGGAACACCATATATTTT. Protein product: CASSLSLGNTIYF.

This chain joins TRBV19 and TRBJ1-5; 11 nucleotides line up with TRBD1. The junction had 9 bases not matched to a gene; V was cut back by 5 bases and J by 6 bases. The V gene's germline CDR1 is LNHDA and CDR2 SQIVND (reference sequence). The CDR3 runs to 16 residues. DNA of the CDR3: TGTGCCAGTAGTCCTCGGACAGGGGGCGAACCTCAGCCCCAGCATTTT. This codes for CASSPRTGGEPQPQHF. The full variable domain, completed using reference TRBV19 and TRBJ1-5, is DGGITQSPKYLFRKEGQNVTLSCEQNLNHDAMYWYRQDPGQGLRLIYYSQIVNDFQKGDIAEGYSVSREKKESFPLTVTSAQKNPTAFYLCASSPRTGGEPQPQHFGDGTRLSIL.

Written as DNA, the CDR3 is TGTGCCAGCAGCCGACAGGGAATCTCACCCCTCCACTTT. Protein product: CASSRQGISPLHF. The genes are TRBV6-5 and TRBJ1-6, with TRBD1 identical over 7 bases. V was clipped by 6 bases and J by 10 bases; unmatched bases: 6. Germline CDR1 MNHEY, CDR2 SVGAGI. This CDR3 comprises 13 residues.

The chain carries TRBV30 and TRBJ2-7; D is perhaps TRBD1 (5 bases). The V and J ends lost 0 bases and 3 bases respectively, with 21 bases between them. The CDR3 loop spans 17 amino acids. Germline V gene data show CDR1 as GTSNPN and CDR2 as SVGIG (reference sequence). The CDR3 protein is CAWSVERGKSVIYEQYF. DNA for the CDR3: TGTGCCTGGAGTGTGGAAAGGGGAAAAAGCGTTATCTACGAGCAGTACTTC.

This clone was seen only a few times. This rearrangement joins TRBV15 to TRBJ2-5, with 9 bases that match TRBD2. V shed 2 bases, J shed 14 bases, and the junction held 15 bases outside the gene matches. Per the germline V gene, CDR1 is LNHNV and CDR2 is YYDKDF (reference sequence). This CDR3 has 15 amino acids. The CDR3 sequence is CATSRRSAGGTPPYF. The DNA for the CDR3 is TGTGCCACCAGCAGACGCTCCGCGGGGGGGACCCCTCCTTACTTC.

The V and J genes are TRBV18 and TRBJ2-3, with D perhaps matching TRBD2 (6 bases). Looked up from germline, CDR1 is KGHSH and CDR2 is LQKENI. CDR3 length: 14 residues. V lost 3 bases and J 5 bases, leaving 12 bases between the germline ends. The CDR3 protein is CASSPLAQKDTQYF. The CDR3 DNA reads TGTGCCAGCTCACCCCTAGCGCAGAAAGATACGCAGTATTTT.

This clone was picked up a small number of times. The rearrangement links TRBV7-2 to TRBJ2-1; 10 bases are shared with TRBD2. This CDR3 is 16 amino acids long. The germline gives CDR1 SGHTA, CDR2 FQGNSA. The junction had 6 bases not matched to a gene; V was cut back by 2 bases and J by 5 bases. CDR3 protein: CASSLIGLADHNEQFF. The CDR3 DNA follows: TGTGCCAGCAGCTTAATCGGACTAGCGGACCACAATGAGCAGTTCTTC.

V gene TRBV30 combines with J gene TRBJ1-1; no reliable D call. Germline-derived CDR1 and CDR2 are GTSNPN and SVGIG (reference sequence). The CDR3 covers 12 residues. Trimming stripped 0 bases from V and 10 bases from J, with 12 bases between. The CDR3 nucleotides are TGTGCCTGGAGTGTAAGTGGACCCGGAGCTTTCTTT. Protein: CAWSVSGPGAFF.

This clone was counted only a few times. The rearrangement uses TRBV29-1 and TRBJ2-3; a possible D gene is TRBD1 (6 bases). The CDR3 is 14 amino acids. CDR1 and CDR2 from the germline V gene are SQVTM and ANQGSEA. Trimming left V 0 bases short and J 3 bases short, with 10 bases between. The CDR3, as DNA: TGCAGCGTTGAAGAGACTACAGGGACAGATACGCAGTATTTT. It yields the protein CSVEETTGTDTQYF.

V is TRBV12-3 or TRBV12-4 and J is TRBJ1-2, with 8 bases that match TRBD1. After removal of 6 bases from V and 7 bases from J, the junction contained 7 bases not matched to a gene. The CDR3 runs 13 residues. CDR3 in DNA: TGTGCCAGCAGCCCAGGGGGCTGGGTTGGCTACACCTTC. Its translation: CASSPGGWVGYTF.

A single count supports this clone. CDR3 nucleotide sequence: TGTGCCACCTCTGGGGGAGAGGGCTACTACGAGCAGTACTTC. Residues: CATSGGEGYYEQYF. This chain joins TRBV7-9 and TRBJ2-7; perhaps D is TRBD1 or TRBD2 (5 bases each). Germline V gene lookup returns CDR1 SEHNR and CDR2 FQNEAQ (reference sequence). The CDR3 is 14 residues long. V shed 10 bases and J shed 3 bases, with 19 bases lying between them.

The chain carries TRBV30 and TRBJ1-2; 8 bases are shared with TRBD1. V trimming: 4 bases; J trimming: 7 bases; junction bases outside the gene matches: 8. The CDR3 length is 13 residues. Germline-derived CDR1 and CDR2 are GTSNPN and SVGIG (reference sequence). DNA of the CDR3: TGTGCCTGGATCCGCGGACAGGGTTCTGGCTACACCTTC. This encodes CAWIRGQGSGYTF.

V and J are TRBV6-1 and TRBJ2-5, with 11 bases that match TRBD2. The CDR3 length is 16 residues. With V trimmed by 4 bases and J by 4 bases, 8 bases remained unmatched. Per germline, CDR1 MNHNS and CDR2 SASEGT. CDR3 loop: CASSGILAGVGETQYF. The CDR3 nucleotides read TGTGCCAGCAGTGGGATACTAGCGGGAGTCGGAGAGACCCAGTACTTC.

V usage is TRBV6-2 or TRBV6-3 and J usage is TRBJ2-2, with a possible D match to TRBD1 (5 bases). The V and J ends lost 4 bases and 1 base respectively, with 13 bases between them. From germline, CDR1 is MNHEY and CDR2 SVGEGT. The CDR3 sequence is 16 residues long. Here the CDR3 reads CASSLRTPGNTGELFF. The CDR3 bases are TGTGCCAGCAGTTTAAGGACACCCGGGAACACCGGGGAGCTGTTTTTT.

CDR3 DNA sequence: TGTGCCAGCAGCTTGCTCCCGGGACAGGGGGCATACGAGCAGTACTTC. Residues: CASSLLPGQGAYEQYF. The chain joins TRBV5-6 to TRBJ2-7, with 12 bases that match TRBD1. The CDR3 sequence is 16 residues long. CDR1 SGHDT and CDR2 YYEEEE come from the germline V gene. The trim removed 1 base at V and 4 bases at J, leaving 6 bases unmatched. The variable domain in full, completed from reference TRBV5-6 and TRBJ2-7, reads DAGVTQSPTHLIKTRGQQVTLRCSPKSGHDTVSWYQQALGQGPQFIFQYYEEEERQRGNFPDRFSGHQFPNYSSELNVNALLLGDSALYLCASSLLPGQGAYEQYFGPGTRLTVT.

The gene calls are TRBV2 and TRBJ2-3; D remains ambiguous. CDR1 is SNHLY and CDR2 is FYNNEI in the germline V gene. V was pared by 5 bases and J by 6 bases, with 21 bases between. This CDR3 has 16 residues. CDR3 sequence reads: CASSRVPATHFDTQYF. CDR3 nucleotides: TGTGCCAGCAGTAGGGTGCCAGCAACACATTTCGATACGCAGTATTTT.

The chain uses TRBV30 and TRBJ2-1; 7 bases are shared with TRBD2. Unmatched junction bases numbered 20, after V lost 3 bases and J lost 0 bases. The CDR3 length is 20 residues. Germline CDR1 and CDR2: GTSNPN and SVGIG (reference sequence). The CDR3 bases are TGTGCCTGGAGCGAAAAACACGGCGGGAGCCCTCCCTTCTCCTACAATGAGCAGTTCTTC. It codes for CAWSEKHGGSPPFSYNEQFF.

The CDR3 nucleotides are TGTGCCAGCAGCTTAGTGGGACAGGGGATCACCGGGGAGCTGTTTTTT. The encoded protein is CASSLVGQGITGELFF. V gene TRBV7-6 combines with J gene TRBJ2-2; 10 bases map to TRBD1. Trimming removed 1 base from V and 4 bases from J; junction bases left unmatched: 3. The CDR3 totals 16 residues. The germline gives CDR1 SGHVS, CDR2 FNYEAQ. The full variable domain, rest sourced from reference TRBV7-6 and TRBJ2-2, is GAGVSQSPRYKVTKRGQDVALRCDPISGHVSLYWYRQALGQGPEFLTYFNYEAQQDKSGLPNDRFSAERPEGSISTLTIQRTEQRDSAMYRCASSLVGQGITGELFFGEGSRLTVL.